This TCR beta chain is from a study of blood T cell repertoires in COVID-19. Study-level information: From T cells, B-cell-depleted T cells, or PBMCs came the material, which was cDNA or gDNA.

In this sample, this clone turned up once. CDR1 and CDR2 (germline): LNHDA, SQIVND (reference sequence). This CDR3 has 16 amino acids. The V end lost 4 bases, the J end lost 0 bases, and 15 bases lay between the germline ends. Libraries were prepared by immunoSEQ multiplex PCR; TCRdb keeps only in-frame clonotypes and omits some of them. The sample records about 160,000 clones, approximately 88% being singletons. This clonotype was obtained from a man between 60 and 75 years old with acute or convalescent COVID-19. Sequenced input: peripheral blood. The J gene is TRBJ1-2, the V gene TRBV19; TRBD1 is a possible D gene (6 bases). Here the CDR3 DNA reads TGTGCCAGTAGTAGCCTCCGGGACATTTCTAACTATGGCTACACCTTC. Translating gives CASSSLRDISNYGYTF.